This TCR beta chain was found in a study of blood T cell repertoires in COVID-19. Between the trimmed V and J ends, which lost 1 base and 8 bases, there was a span of 11 bases. The germline V gene encodes CDR1 SEHNR and CDR2 FQNEAQ (reference sequence). CDR3 length equals 14 residues. The count of this clone is one. Libraries were prepared by immunoSEQ multiplex PCR; TCRdb keeps only in-frame clonotypes and omits some of them. The table records roughly 220,000 clones, about 80% of them present only once. The sequenced sample was PBMCs or T cells enriched from blood (not recorded which). The sequence was obtained from a woman between 40 and 50 years old with acute COVID-19. The rearrangement uses TRBV7-9 and TRBJ1-4; D is uncertain. CDR3 sequence: CASSLGVGGEKLFF. The CDR3 DNA sequence: TGTGCCAGCAGCTTAGGAGTGGGAGGCGAAAAACTGTTTTTT. Based on the CDR3 plus reference TRBV7-9 and TRBJ1-4, the full variable domain is DTGVSQNPRHKITKRGQNVTFRCDPISEHNRLYWYRQTLGQGPEFLTYFQNEAQLEKSRLLSDRFSAERPKGSFSTLEIQRTEQGDSAMYLCASSLGVGGEKLFFGSGTQLSVL.